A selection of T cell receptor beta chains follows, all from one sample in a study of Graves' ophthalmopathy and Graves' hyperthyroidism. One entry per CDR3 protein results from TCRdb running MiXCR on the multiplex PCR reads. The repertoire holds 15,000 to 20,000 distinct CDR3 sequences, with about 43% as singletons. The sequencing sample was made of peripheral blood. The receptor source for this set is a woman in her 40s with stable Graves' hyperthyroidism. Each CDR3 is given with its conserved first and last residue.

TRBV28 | CASSLGLAQETQYF
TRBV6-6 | CASRGTGQLNTEAFF
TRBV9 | CASSVEAGGNEQFF
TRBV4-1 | CASSQATGGNSPLHF
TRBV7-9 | CASSLEDTQYF
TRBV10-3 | CAISGQRSNQPQHF
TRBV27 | CASSLARGIYTGELFF
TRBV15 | CATSPGTLHSIYF
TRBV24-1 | CATSDQAGAIGEQFF
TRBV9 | CASSGRDTYEQYF
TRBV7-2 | CASSLELAGYYEQYF
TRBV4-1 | CASSQDRRDNQPQHF
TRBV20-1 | CSASNSGGQETQYF
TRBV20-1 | CSASTRGAVGEQYF
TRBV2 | CASSMGARGTQYF
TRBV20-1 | CSARQWDRGGYTF
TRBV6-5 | CASSNLLNYEQYF
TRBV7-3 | CASSPWGKHNEQFF
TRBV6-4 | CASSHRGGTDTQYF
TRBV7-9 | CASSYTTGTGNQPQHF
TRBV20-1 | CSASAGFNEQFF
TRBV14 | CASSPFQEGPYEQYF
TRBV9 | CASSPWTSGRAGELFF
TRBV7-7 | CASSFGAGELFF
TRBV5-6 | CASSYRRPGDTEAFF
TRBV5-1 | CASSLVAGNTEAFF